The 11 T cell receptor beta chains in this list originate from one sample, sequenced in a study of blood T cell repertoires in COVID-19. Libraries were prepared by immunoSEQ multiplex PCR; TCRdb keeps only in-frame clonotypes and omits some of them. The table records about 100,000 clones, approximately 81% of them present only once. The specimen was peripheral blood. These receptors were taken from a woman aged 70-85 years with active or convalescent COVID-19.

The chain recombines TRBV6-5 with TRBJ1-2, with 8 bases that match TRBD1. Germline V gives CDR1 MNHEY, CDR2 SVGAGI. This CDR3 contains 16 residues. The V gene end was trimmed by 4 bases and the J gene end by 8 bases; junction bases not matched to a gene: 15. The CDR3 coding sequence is TGTGCCAGCAGTTTCCGAGCAGGACAGGGCTTTGACGGCTACACCTTC. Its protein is CASSFRAGQGFDGYTF.

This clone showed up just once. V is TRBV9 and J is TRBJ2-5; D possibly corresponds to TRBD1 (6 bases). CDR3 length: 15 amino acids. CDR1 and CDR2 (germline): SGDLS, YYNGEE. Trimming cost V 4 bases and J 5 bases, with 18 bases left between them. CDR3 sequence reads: CASSSRGVRGETQYF. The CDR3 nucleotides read TGTGCCAGCAGCTCTAGAGGGGTAAGGGGGGAGACCCAGTACTTC.

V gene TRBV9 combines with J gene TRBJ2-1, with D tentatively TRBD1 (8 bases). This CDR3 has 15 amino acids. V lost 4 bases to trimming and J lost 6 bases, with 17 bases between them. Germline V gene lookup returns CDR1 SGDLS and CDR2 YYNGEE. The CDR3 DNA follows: TGTGCCAGCAGCCTAACAGGGGGGGTATTCAATGAGCAGTTCTTC. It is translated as CASSLTGGVFNEQFF.

The CDR3 loop is CAISQTGNDGYTF. The CDR3 DNA reads as TGTGCCATATCACAAACAGGGAACGATGGCTACACCTTC. The chain couples TRBV10-3 to TRBJ1-2, with D perhaps matching TRBD1 (6 bases). The germline gives CDR1 ENHRY, CDR2 SYGVKD. V was shortened by 9 bases and J by 6 bases, with 17 bases between the two germline ends. The CDR3 is 13 residues long.

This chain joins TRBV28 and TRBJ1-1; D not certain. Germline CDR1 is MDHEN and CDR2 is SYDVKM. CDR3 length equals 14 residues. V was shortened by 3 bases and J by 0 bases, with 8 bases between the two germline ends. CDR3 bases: TGTGCCAGCAGTTTCCCAGGTATGAACACTGAAGCTTTCTTT. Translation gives CASSFPGMNTEAFF.

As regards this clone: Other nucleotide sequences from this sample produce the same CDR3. The CDR3 nucleotides are TGTGCCAGCAGTACAGGGGGCGGTCAGCCCCAGCATTTT. It is translated as CASSTGGGQPQHF. The chain couples TRBV6-5 to TRBJ1-5, with 9 bases lining up with TRBD1. This CDR3 is built from 13 residues. Germline CDR1 reads MNHEY; CDR2 reads SVGAGI. V dropped 5 bases and J dropped 6; count of bases not matched to a gene: 2.

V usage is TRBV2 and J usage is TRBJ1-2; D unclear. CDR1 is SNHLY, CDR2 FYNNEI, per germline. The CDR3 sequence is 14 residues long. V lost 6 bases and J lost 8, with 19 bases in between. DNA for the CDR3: TGTGCCAGCAGCGGACGACTGCCCGCGGGGGGCTACACCTTC. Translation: CASSGRLPAGGYTF.

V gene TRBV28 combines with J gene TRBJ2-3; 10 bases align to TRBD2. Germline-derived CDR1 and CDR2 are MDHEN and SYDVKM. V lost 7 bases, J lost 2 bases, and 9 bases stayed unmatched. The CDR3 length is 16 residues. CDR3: CASINFSGRTTDTQYF. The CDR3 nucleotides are TGTGCCAGCATTAACTTTAGCGGGAGGACCACAGATACGCAGTATTTT. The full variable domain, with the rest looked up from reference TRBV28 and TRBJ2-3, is DVKVTQSSRYLVKRTGEKVFLECVQDMDHENMFWYRQDPGLGLRLIYFSYDVKMKEKGDIPEGYSVSREKKERFSLILESASTNQTSMYLCASINFSGRTTDTQYFGPGTRLTVL.

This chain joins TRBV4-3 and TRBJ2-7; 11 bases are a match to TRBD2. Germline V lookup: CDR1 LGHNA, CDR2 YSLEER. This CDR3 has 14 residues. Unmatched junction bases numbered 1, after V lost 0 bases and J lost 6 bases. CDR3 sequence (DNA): TGCGCCAGCAGCCAAGATAGCGGGAGGGGCGAGCAGTACTTC. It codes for CASSQDSGRGEQYF.

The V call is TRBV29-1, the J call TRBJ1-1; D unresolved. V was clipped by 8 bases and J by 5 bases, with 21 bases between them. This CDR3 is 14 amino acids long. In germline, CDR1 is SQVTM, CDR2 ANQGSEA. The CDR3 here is CSFNPRGPKTEAFF. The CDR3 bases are TGCAGCTTTAACCCGCGAGGCCCTAAGACTGAAGCTTTCTTT.

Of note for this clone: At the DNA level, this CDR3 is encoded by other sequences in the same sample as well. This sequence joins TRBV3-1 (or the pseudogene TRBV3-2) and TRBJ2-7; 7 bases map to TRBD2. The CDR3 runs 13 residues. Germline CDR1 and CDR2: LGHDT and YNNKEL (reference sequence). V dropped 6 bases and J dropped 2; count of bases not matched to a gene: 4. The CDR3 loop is CASSGGGAYEQYF. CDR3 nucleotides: TGTGCCAGCAGTGGCGGGGGTGCCTACGAGCAGTACTTC.